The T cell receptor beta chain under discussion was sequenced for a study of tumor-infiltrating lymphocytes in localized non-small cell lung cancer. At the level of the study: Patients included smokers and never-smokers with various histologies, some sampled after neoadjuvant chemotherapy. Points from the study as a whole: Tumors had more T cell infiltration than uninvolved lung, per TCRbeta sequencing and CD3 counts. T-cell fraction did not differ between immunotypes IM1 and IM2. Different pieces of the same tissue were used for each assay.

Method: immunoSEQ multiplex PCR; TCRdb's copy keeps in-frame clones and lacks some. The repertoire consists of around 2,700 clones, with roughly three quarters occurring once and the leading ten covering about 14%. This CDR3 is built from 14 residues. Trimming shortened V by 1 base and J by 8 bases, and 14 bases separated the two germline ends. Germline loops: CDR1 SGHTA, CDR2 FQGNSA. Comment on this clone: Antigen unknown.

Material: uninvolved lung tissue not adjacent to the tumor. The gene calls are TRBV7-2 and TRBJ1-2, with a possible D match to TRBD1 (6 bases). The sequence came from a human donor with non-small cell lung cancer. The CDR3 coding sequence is TGTGCCAGCAGCTTAGACTCAGGGGAACGCGGCTACACCTTC. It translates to CASSLDSGERGYTF.